This TCR beta chain was sequenced for a study of vaccination and CD4 T cells after COVID-19. Study overall: Convalescent donors totaled six males and four females, including two who were Hispanic. The post-COVID samples were taken a median about three months after diagnosis, anywhere from 35 to 161.

Treatment reported: 10-day PBMC culture with coronavirus spike peptide pools or control peptides (ViraFEST assay). Germline values: CDR1 ENHRY, CDR2 SYGVKD. V lost 1 base to trimming and J lost 6 bases; unmatched junction nucleotides: 5. This CDR3 comprises 16 residues. The assay that was used to sequence DNA from cultured CD4+ T cells was the Oncomine TCR Beta short-read assay. Cultured CD4+ T cells were the source of extracted genomic DNA. TCRdb redid the calling of the PCR reads with MiXCR, one entry per CDR3 protein. The sample shows 15,000 to 20,000 distinct CDR3 sequences, about 40% of them seen only once. Regarding this clonotype: The target antigen is unknown.

This chain joins TRBV10-3 and TRBJ2-1; 11 bases agree with TRBD2. The sequence was collected from a human donor who had recovered from COVID-19. Sequenced sample: CD4+ T cells from blood, cultured in vitro. CDR3 nucleotide sequence: TGTGCCATCAGTGAGTTTACTAGCGGGAGTTTCAATGAGCAGTTCTTC. Translating it yields CAISEFTSGSFNEQFF.